Listed below are T cell receptor beta chains from one sample, sequenced in a study of vaccination effects on CD4 cells after COVID-19. Generated by immunoSEQ multiplex PCR, the TCRdb table keeps only in-frame clones and is missing some. The sample consists of 20,000 to 25,000 clones, around 67% of them appearing once. Which antigens these TCRs recognize remains unknown. The sample consisted of CD4+ T cells from PBMCs cultured with SARS-CoV-2 spike peptides, taken after COVID-19 vaccination. The receptors stem from a human donor who received a COVID-19 vaccine. CDR3s leave out the opening cysteine and the closing phenylalanine or tryptophan.

TRBJ1-6 TRBV24-1 ATGTGNNSPLH
TRBJ2-3 TRBV7-2 ASSQRSSQY
TRBJ2-7 TRBV6-1 ASSDPGGSSSYEQY
TRBJ2-3 TRBV14 ASSQARNTQY
TRBJ2-5 TRBV6-1 ASSVSSGSKRETQY
TRBJ2-7 TRBV23-1 ASAGTSDDRTSGNSYEQY
TRBJ1-3 TRBV30 AVTGFGNTIY
TRBJ2-2 TRBV27 ASRAGSMVGELF
TRBJ2-5 TRBV29-1 SGAIITGTQLRETQY
TRBJ2-5 TRBV4-2 ASSQRLQGLETQY
TRBJ1-4 TRBV18 ASSPRLREKLF
TRBJ1-4 TRBV6-5 ASSFTGLLDEKLF